The text below deals with one T cell receptor beta chain. What it binds is not known. Production of TCR beta cDNA used 400 to 600 ng total RNA together with a constant-region primer. A slightly modified ARM-PCR protocol with three nested multiplex PCR rounds produced these TCR beta libraries. In TCRdb, the multiplex PCR reads were re-called with MiXCR into one record per CDR3 protein. The sample holds 90,000 to 150,000 distinct CDR3 sequences; around 62% are singletons and the top ten take roughly a tenth. The data stem from a study of tumor-infiltrating lymphocytes in primary liver carcinoma. About the research overall: The yield of productive TCRbeta reads per sample was roughly 3.65 to 8 million and was similar across tissue types.

The approximately 17-32 mg bulk tissue piece was not sorted before simultaneous RNA and DNA extraction. General observations from the study: Pairs of tumor regions overlapped more than tumor-adjacent and tumor-blood pairs did. Only about 8-25% of top clones appeared in all five tumor regions. A significantly higher top-250-clone fraction was recorded for tumors than for blood (p = 0.039).

The source is a woman aged 60-75 years with primary liver carcinoma and hepatitis B virus infection. Sequencing was done on a sample of liver tumor tissue from sampling region 1. Subset meaning: tumor region T1, superior pole.

The CDR3 sequence: CASSLRGQQHTEAFF. The CDR3 region has the DNA TGTGCCAGCAGTTTGAGGGGACAGCAACACACTGAAGCTTTCTTT. The chain has TRBV28 and TRBJ1-1; 7 bases are shared with TRBD1. Trimming removed 3 bases from V and 3 bases from J; junction bases left unmatched: 7. Germline lookup yields CDR1 MDHEN and CDR2 SYDVKM. The CDR3 extends over 15 amino acids.